A single sample gave rise to the 14 T cell receptor beta chains below, sequenced in a study of vaccination effects on CD4 cells after COVID-19. No antigen is known for these receptors. Culturing for about 10 days preceded CD4+ T cell isolation. Participants received two doses of either the BNT162b2 or mRNA-1273 vaccine. Libraries were prepared by immunoSEQ multiplex PCR; TCRdb keeps only in-frame clonotypes and omits some of them. This sample has about 45,000 clones, with roughly 72% found just once. The input for sequencing was CD4+ T cells from PBMCs cultured without peptide, taken after COVID-19 vaccination. The receptors were sampled from a human donor who received a COVID-19 vaccine.

This clone occurred once. The J gene is TRBJ1-6, the V gene TRBV19; D is possibly TRBD1 (5 bases). The CDR3 is made up of 17 amino acids. V dropped 1 base and J dropped 6 bases, with 16 bases sitting between them. The germline V gene has CDR1 LNHDA and CDR2 SQIVND (reference sequence). CDR3 in DNA: TGTGCCAGTAGTATAGGGGGGGACGGATTCTTTAATTCACCCCTCCACTTT. Translated: CASSIGGDGFFNSPLHF.

V usage is TRBV11-3 and J usage is TRBJ2-1; 16 nucleotides agree with TRBD2. V was pared by 4 bases and J by 4 bases, with 13 bases of the junction left unmatched. CDR3 size: 20 residues. Per the germline V gene, CDR1 is SGHNT and CDR2 is YENEEA. Here the CDR3 reads CASSSRWGTSGRAGYNEQFF. The CDR3 DNA follows: TGTGCCAGCAGCTCTCGATGGGGGACTAGCGGGAGGGCCGGGTACAATGAGCAGTTCTTC. Drawing the rest from reference TRBV11-3 and TRBJ2-1, the complete variable domain is EAGVVQSPRYKIIEKKQPVAFWCNPISGHNTLYWYLQNLGQGPELLIRYENEEAVDDSQLPKDRFSAERLKGVDSTLKIQPAELGDSAVYLCASSSRWGTSGRAGYNEQFFGPGTRLTVL.

The genes are TRBV29-1 and TRBJ2-5; D ambiguous. The CDR3 contains 12 residues. Looked up from germline, CDR1 is SQVTM and CDR2 is ANQGSEA. The V and J ends lost 6 bases and 2 bases respectively, with 10 bases between them. This chain's CDR3 is CSVIGRQETQYF. In nucleotides, the CDR3 is TGCAGCGTAATTGGACGGCAAGAGACCCAGTACTTC.

The chain joins TRBV10-3 to TRBJ2-5; 9 nucleotides line up with TRBD1. The junction had 14 bases not matched to a gene; V was cut back by 9 bases and J by 9 bases. Germline lookup yields CDR1 ENHRY and CDR2 SYGVKD. The CDR3 is made up of 14 amino acids. CDR3 coding DNA: TGTGCCATTCGGTCCGGGACAGGGAATGTGTCCCAGTACTTC. Residues: CAIRSGTGNVSQYF.

The chain recombines TRBV11-3 with TRBJ2-5; 11 bases are a match to TRBD1. After removal of 2 bases from V and 5 bases from J, the junction contained 4 bases not matched to a gene. The CDR3 spans 15 residues. In germline, CDR1 is SGHNT, CDR2 YENEEA. In nucleotides, the CDR3 is TGTGCCAGCAGCTTACGGACAGGGGGCGAGGAGACCCAGTACTTC. This translates into CASSLRTGGEETQYF.

V usage is TRBV6-5 and J usage is TRBJ2-7; TRBD1 might be the D (6 bases). Trimming cost V 7 bases and J 5 bases, with 21 bases left between them. This CDR3 contains 15 residues. Germline V gives CDR1 MNHEY, CDR2 SVGAGI. The DNA of the CDR3 is TGTGCCAGCACCATAGCAGCAGGGGATGGCAACGAGCAGTACTTC. Encoded protein: CASTIAAGDGNEQYF.

There are a few counts of this clone. The rearrangement links TRBV2 to TRBJ1-2; D not resolved. CDR3 length: 13 amino acids. Germline assignment: CDR1 SNHLY and CDR2 FYNNEI. Trimming took off 7 bases at V and 7 bases at J, with 16 bases between the two ends. The CDR3 protein is CASTEWEARGYTF. In nucleotides, the CDR3 is TGTGCCAGCACTGAGTGGGAGGCGCGTGGCTACACCTTC.

The rearrangement links TRBV2 to TRBJ2-7; D might be TRBD1 or TRBD2, each matching 5 bases. V dropped 6 bases and J dropped 3 bases, with 18 bases sitting between them. The CDR3 sequence is 15 residues long. Germline values: CDR1 SNHLY, CDR2 FYNNEI. The CDR3 DNA is TGTGCCAGCAGGAGGGACCGCGACTATATCTACGAGCAGTACTTC. As protein: CASRRDRDYIYEQYF.

This chain uses TRBV29-1 with TRBJ2-2, with 7 bases fitting TRBD1. The length of the CDR3 is 14 residues. Germline loops: CDR1 SQVTM, CDR2 ANQGSEA. V trimming: 7 bases; J trimming: 3 bases; junction bases outside the gene matches: 8. Here the CDR3 reads CSASDTGDTGELFF. The CDR3 DNA reads as TGCAGCGCCTCTGATACAGGGGACACCGGGGAGCTGTTTTTT.

V gene TRBV20-1 combines with J gene TRBJ2-5, with 10 positions matching TRBD2. Germline V gene lookup returns CDR1 DFQATT and CDR2 SNEGSKA (reference sequence). The CDR3 runs 15 residues. J lost 5 bases, V lost 3 bases, and 9 bases had no gene match. CDR3 in DNA: TGCAGTGCTAGTGGGGCTAGCGGGAGCATTGAGACCCAGTACTTC. Its translation: CSASGASGSIETQYF.

This clone has just a few counts. J is TRBJ2-1 and V is TRBV7-9; 10 nucleotides align to TRBD2. The junction had 3 bases not matched to a gene; V was cut back by 5 bases and J by 2 bases. The length of the CDR3 is 15 residues. Germline values: CDR1 SEHNR, CDR2 FQNEAQ (reference sequence). DNA of the CDR3: TGTGCCAGCAGCCGGACTAGCGGAGCCTACAATGAGCAGTTCTTC. Translation: CASSRTSGAYNEQFF.

V and J are TRBV2 and TRBJ1-5; D remains unclear. Germline V lookup: CDR1 SNHLY, CDR2 FYNNEI. V was trimmed by 8 bases and J by 3 bases, leaving 5 bases between them. This CDR3 has 11 residues. The CDR3 protein is CASFANQPQHF. CDR3 in DNA: TGTGCCAGCTTTGCCAATCAGCCCCAGCATTTT.

V and J are TRBV9 and TRBJ1-3; 10 nucleotides match TRBD1. The CDR3 totals 16 residues. J lost 1 base, V lost 4 bases, and 5 bases had no gene match. CDR1 and CDR2 (germline): SGDLS, YYNGEE. Written as DNA, the CDR3 is TGTGCCAGCAGCCTACGGGACAGGGGATCTGGAAACACCATATATTTT. The encoded protein is CASSLRDRGSGNTIYF. Looking up the rest from reference TRBV9 and TRBJ1-3 gives the full variable domain: DSGVTQTPKHLITATGQRVTLRCSPRSGDLSVYWYQQSLDQGLQFLIQYYNGEERAKGNILERFSAQQFPDLHSELNLSSLELGDSALYFCASSLRDRGSGNTIYFGEGSWLTVV.

This chain links TRBV6-5 with TRBJ1-6; D possibly corresponds to TRBD1 (5 bases). In germline, CDR1 is MNHEY, CDR2 SVGAGI. The CDR3 has 14 residues. Trimming took off 6 bases at V and 5 bases at J, with 11 bases between the two ends. CDR3 sequence (DNA): TGTGCCAGCAGGGGGCAGCAAAATAATTCACCCCTCCACTTT. Translating gives CASRGQQNNSPLHF.